The 5 T cell receptor beta chains reported below all come from one sample, sequenced in a study of neurological immune-mediated disorders (dated by TCRdb to between 2019 and 2020). Library construction relied on 5' RACE. The sample was run on an Illumina HiSeq 2500. TCRdb reworked the public reads: Q25 trimming with fastp, MiXCR clone assembly, productive beta chains retained. Each CDR3 protein appears once, grouped with its most common genes and DNA. The sample records 30,000 to 40,000 distinct CDR3 sequences, 3.5% to 4% of which are singletons. In total, the top ten clones hold more than 2% of the sample. The sequenced sample was PBMCs. The receptors here all came from a young man with multiple sclerosis.

This chain links TRBV6-5 with TRBJ1-6; D is possibly TRBD1 (5 bases). This CDR3 contains 13 residues. Per germline, CDR1 MNHEY and CDR2 SVGAGI. Deletions cut 6 bases from V and 9 bases from J, with 12 bases between. Written as DNA, the CDR3 is TGTGCCAGCAGGAGACAGCCACCTTCACCCCTCCACTTT. This gives the protein CASRRQPPSPLHF.

This clonotype appeared many times. The rearrangement links TRBV25-1 to TRBJ1-1; D ambiguous. V was pared by 4 bases and J by 0 bases, with 6 bases between. The CDR3 covers 13 residues. Germline CDR1 and CDR2: MGHDK and SYGVNS. CDR3 amino acids: CASSGIMNTEAFF. For the CDR3, the DNA is TGTGCCAGCAGTGGCATAATGAACACTGAAGCTTTCTTT.

This clonotype was picked up many times. J is TRBJ2-5 and V is TRBV27; a weak D match, TRBD2 (5 bases). V lost 8 bases to trimming and J lost 5 bases, with 12 bases between them. The CDR3 runs to 12 residues. CDR1 is MNHEY and CDR2 is SMNVEV in the germline V gene (reference sequence). Here the CDR3 DNA reads TGTGCCAGCGGCAGGCGGGTTGAGACCCAGTACTTC. This gives the protein CASGRRVETQYF.

Many counts were recorded for this clonotype. The genes are TRBV6-5 and TRBJ1-2, with D perhaps TRBD1 (5 bases). With 4 bases removed from V and 7 bases from J, the gap between germline ends came to 13 bases. Germline V gene sequence: CDR1 MNHEY, CDR2 SVGAGI. The CDR3 spans 13 residues. The CDR3 sequence is CASSSTQGSGYTF. As DNA, the CDR3 is TGTGCCAGCAGTTCGACCCAGGGCAGTGGCTACACCTTC.

The chain combines TRBV4-2 with TRBJ1-2, with D unclear. The CDR3 is 13 residues long. Germline-derived CDR1 and CDR2 are LGHNA and YNFKEQ. V lost 4 bases and J lost 6, with 12 bases in between. Here the CDR3 DNA reads TGTGCCAGCAGCCCTTCGAACGAGGATGGCTACACCTTC. This gives the protein CASSPSNEDGYTF.